This TCR beta chain was sequenced during a study of blood T cell repertoires in COVID-19. On the study more broadly: T cells, B-cell-depleted T cells, or PBMCs supplied cDNA or gDNA.

As processed by the authors: Reference gene primer amplification gave estimated nucleated cell counts. Sequenced by immunoSEQ multiplex PCR; TCRdb stores in-frame clones only, minus some. V, J and clone size reflect that table, while D and trimming were determined from the DNA. The sample consists of 250,000 to 300,000 clones, 70% to 90% of them appearing once. Sequencing was carried out using peripheral blood. The TCR sequence derives from a woman in her 70s with COVID-19, enrolled during active disease.

CDR3 amino acids: CASSPRGTIATDTQYF. CDR3 bases: TGTGCCAGCAGCCCTAGAGGGACTATAGCCACAGATACGCAGTATTTT. The V and J genes are TRBV7-9 and TRBJ2-3; TRBD2 matches at 7 bases. J was trimmed by 2 bases and V by 5 bases; bases with no gene match: 10. Germline-derived CDR1 and CDR2 are SEHNR and FQNEAQ (reference sequence). The CDR3 runs 16 residues.